One and the same sample provided the 10 T cell receptor beta chains below, sequenced in a study of T cell repertoires in cytomegalovirus infection. From the reads, TCRdb called clonotypes with MiXCR, one entry per CDR3 protein. The profile shows about 920,000 distinct CDR3 sequences, 25% to 40% of them singletons. Which antigens these TCRs recognize remains unknown. Specimen: cultured CD8+ T cells from PBMCs, collected from culture after CMV antigen stimulation. The source of these receptors is a human donor in good health (CMV status not recorded). Some clones in this sample may be carry-over from other donors' samples.

This clonotype was counted many times. The CDR3 here is CASSPRDRGLSSGANVLTF. As DNA, the CDR3 is TGTGCCAGCAGCCCCCGTGACAGGGGGCTTTCCTCTGGGGCCAACGTCCTGACTTTC. This chain joins TRBV7-9 and TRBJ2-6; the match to TRBD1 covers 10 bases. There are 19 residues in the CDR3. CDR1 SEHNR and CDR2 FQNEAQ come from the germline V gene (reference sequence). V was pared by 5 bases and J by 0 bases, with 10 bases of the junction left unmatched.

This clonotype was counted only a few times. J is TRBJ1-1 and V is TRBV4-1; no definite D call. CDR1 is MGHRA and CDR2 is YSYEKL in the germline V gene. There are 15 residues in the CDR3. V was cut by 0 bases and J by 6 bases, with 14 bases left in between. The CDR3 here is CASSQEMGSMAEAFF. The CDR3, as DNA: TGCGCCAGCAGCCAAGAAATGGGGTCTATGGCTGAAGCTTTCTTT.

The rearrangement joins TRBV14 to TRBJ1-2; TRBD1 agrees at 7 bases. From germline, CDR1 is SGHDN and CDR2 FVKESK. V gave up 4 bases and J gave up 3 bases; unmatched junction bases: 5. The length of the CDR3 is 14 residues. CDR3 in amino acids: CASSRGQAYYGYTF. For the CDR3, the DNA is TGTGCCAGCAGCCGAGGACAGGCTTACTATGGCTACACCTTC.

This clonotype has just a few counts. CDR3 DNA: TGTGCCAGCAGTCGCACCACAGGAGTCCAAGAGACCCAGTACTTC. Translating gives CASSRTTGVQETQYF. J is TRBJ2-5 and V is TRBV27; D is perhaps TRBD1 (5 bases). The CDR3 sequence is 15 residues long. Per germline, CDR1 MNHEY and CDR2 SMNVEV (reference sequence). V was clipped by 5 bases and J by 1 base, with 14 bases between them.

CDR3 in amino acids: CASSQGRSRTTGELFF. The CDR3 DNA reads TGTGCCAGCAGCCAAGGGAGATCGCGGACCACCGGGGAGCTGTTTTTT. V usage is TRBV3-1 and J usage is TRBJ2-2; D remains unclear. This CDR3 comprises 16 residues. Germline CDR1 is LGHDT and CDR2 is YNNKEL (reference sequence). V was trimmed by 1 base and J by 4 bases, leaving 13 bases between them. Drawing the rest from reference TRBV3-1 and TRBJ2-2, the complete variable domain is DTAVSQTPKYLVTQMGNDKSIKCEQNLGHDTMYWYKQDSKKFLKIMFSYNNKELIINETVPNRFSPKSPDKAHLNLHINSLELGDSAVYFCASSQGRSRTTGELFFGEGSRLTVL.

The V gene is TRBV7-8, the J gene TRBJ1-2; D perhaps matches TRBD1 (5 bases). V was pared by 1 base and J by 4 bases, with 13 bases between. The germline CDR1 and CDR2 sequences are SGHVS and FQNEAQ. The CDR3 is 15 amino acids. This CDR3 is CASSLGTGGIYGYTF. CDR3 DNA sequence: TGTGCCAGCAGCTTAGGGACCGGGGGGATCTATGGCTACACCTTC.

This sequence joins TRBV25-1 and TRBJ1-5; 7 bases map to TRBD1. The ends lost 8 bases at V and 0 bases at J; junction bases unmatched: 10. The CDR3 is made up of 16 amino acids. The germline gives CDR1 MGHDK, CDR2 SYGVNS. The CDR3 is CASAEGTVNSNQPQHF. CDR3 DNA: TGTGCCAGCGCTGAGGGGACAGTAAATAGCAATCAGCCCCAGCATTTT.

This clonotype came up many times. The chain is built from TRBV7-6 and TRBJ2-2; D perhaps matches TRBD2 (5 bases). V lost 8 bases and J lost 6, with 7 bases in between. The CDR3 loop spans 11 amino acids. CDR1 SGHVS and CDR2 FNYEAQ come from the germline V gene. CDR3 sequence reads: CASLRAGELFF. CDR3 DNA: TGTGCCAGCCTGAGGGCCGGGGAGCTGTTTTTT. Drawing the rest from reference TRBV7-6 and TRBJ2-2, the complete variable domain is GAGVSQSPRYKVTKRGQDVALRCDPISGHVSLYWYRQALGQGPEFLTYFNYEAQQDKSGLPNDRFSAERPEGSISTLTIQRTEQRDSAMYRCASLRAGELFFGEGSRLTVL.

This clonotype has just a few counts. The chain recombines TRBV12-3 or TRBV12-4 with TRBJ2-1; D ambiguous. The V gene lost 0 bases and the J gene lost 15 bases, with 0 bases spanning the gap. CDR3 length: 8 amino acids. Here the CDR3 DNA reads TGTGCCAGCAGTTTAGCGTTCTTC. As protein: CASSLAFF.

The gene calls are TRBV28 and TRBJ1-1, with 10 nucleotides matching TRBD1. With 6 bases clipped from V and 5 bases from J, the junction kept 6 bases outside the gene matches. The CDR3 is 14 residues long. Germline-derived CDR1 and CDR2 are MDHEN and SYDVKM. The CDR3 spells CASRLGTGVTEAFF. The CDR3 coding sequence is TGTGCCAGCAGGCTCGGGACAGGGGTGACTGAAGCTTTCTTT. Complete variable domain (other parts from reference TRBV28 and TRBJ1-1): DVKVTQSSRYLVKRTGEKVFLECVQDMDHENMFWYRQDPGLGLRLIYFSYDVKMKEKGDIPEGYSVSREKKERFSLILESASTNQTSMYLCASRLGTGVTEAFFGQGTRLTVV.